The entry below describes one T cell receptor beta chain. The table lists this clonotype with many counts. It lacks a known antigen. The input lacks base qualities; no much larger clone sits a single base away. These data are taken from a study of CD8 T cells in ankylosing spondylitis (dated by TCRdb to about 2017). For context, the study as a whole: The study set out to find disease-linked TCR variants by profiling T cell receptor beta repertoires in ankylosing spondylitis patients and healthy donors. The full study cohort was made up of 20 to 25 ankylosing spondylitis patients and 108 healthy donors. Peripheral blood was sampled, and synovial fluid was additionally collected from ankylosing spondylitis patients.

V loses 5 bases, J loses 3 bases, and the germline ends lie 8 bases apart. The CDR3 measures 12 amino acids from cysteine to phenylalanine. The read is trimmed to its CDR3 DNA, 36 bases read in frame from base 1. The sample was run on an Illumina HiSeq 2500. Quantitative 5'-RACE with molecular barcodes was used to prepare TCR beta libraries. As for the authors' bioinformatics: A new computational method, built on a probabilistic model of VDJ rearrangement, was used to identify disease-linked TCR variants. TCRdb trimmed the raw reads at Q25, called clones with MiXCR and kept productive beta chains. Records with the same CDR3 protein are collapsed into one entry carrying the most frequent genes and DNA. The V and J calls follow TCRdb's processing rather than the paper's. This sample holds approximately 220,000 distinct CDR3 sequences; 18% were observed only once. The top ten hold approximately 42% of the sample.

The research as a whole found: Some of the motif variants had been reported before in the synovial fluid and blood of reactive arthritis patients, a finding that suggests common disease-initiation mechanisms. Significant enrichment of the disease-linked clones was reported in matched synovial fluid samples from ankylosing spondylitis patients. A TCR beta motif of about eight highly homologous amino acid variants appeared characteristic of blood from ankylosing spondylitis patients. A CD8+ phenotype was shown by the disease-linked clones, which were found at relatively low frequencies in peripheral blood.

The sequenced material came from blood, either unsorted or a sorted T cell fraction (not recorded which). The TCR was taken from a male donor with ankylosing spondylitis. The rearranged segments are TRBV12-3 or TRBV12-4 and TRBJ2-7; there is no confident call for the D gene. The CDR3 region has the sequence CASSPSDYEQYF. The DNA reads as follows: TGTGCCAGCAGTCCATCTGACTACGAGCAGTACTTC.